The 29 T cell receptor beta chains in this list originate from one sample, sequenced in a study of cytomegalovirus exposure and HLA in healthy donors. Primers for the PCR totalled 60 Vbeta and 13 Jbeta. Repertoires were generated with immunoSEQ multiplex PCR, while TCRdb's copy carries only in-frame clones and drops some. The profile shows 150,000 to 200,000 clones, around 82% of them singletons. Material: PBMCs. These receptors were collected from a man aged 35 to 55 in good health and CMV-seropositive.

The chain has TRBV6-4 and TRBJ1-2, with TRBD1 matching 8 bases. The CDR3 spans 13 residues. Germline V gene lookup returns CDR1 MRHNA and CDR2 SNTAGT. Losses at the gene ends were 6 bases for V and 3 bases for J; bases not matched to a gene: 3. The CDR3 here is CASRKQGDYGYTF. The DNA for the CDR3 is TGTGCCAGCAGAAAACAGGGGGACTATGGCTACACCTTC.

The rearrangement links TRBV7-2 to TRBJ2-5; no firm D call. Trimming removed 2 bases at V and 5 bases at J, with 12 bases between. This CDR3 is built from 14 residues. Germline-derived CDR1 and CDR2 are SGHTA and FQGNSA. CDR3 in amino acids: CASSLRLGPETQYF. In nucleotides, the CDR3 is TGTGCCAGCAGCTTAAGGTTGGGCCCTGAGACCCAGTACTTC.

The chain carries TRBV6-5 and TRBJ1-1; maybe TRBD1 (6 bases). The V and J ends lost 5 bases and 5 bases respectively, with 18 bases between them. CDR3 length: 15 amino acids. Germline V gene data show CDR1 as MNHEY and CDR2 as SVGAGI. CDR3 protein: CASSPGQFMVTEAFF. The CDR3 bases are TGTGCCAGCAGTCCTGGACAGTTTATGGTGACTGAAGCTTTCTTT.

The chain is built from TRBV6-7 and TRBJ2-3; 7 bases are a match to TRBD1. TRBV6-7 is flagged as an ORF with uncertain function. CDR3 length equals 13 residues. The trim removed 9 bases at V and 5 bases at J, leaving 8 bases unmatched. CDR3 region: CARGEGAQDTQYF. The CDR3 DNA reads TGTGCCAGAGGAGAGGGGGCCCAAGATACGCAGTATTTT.

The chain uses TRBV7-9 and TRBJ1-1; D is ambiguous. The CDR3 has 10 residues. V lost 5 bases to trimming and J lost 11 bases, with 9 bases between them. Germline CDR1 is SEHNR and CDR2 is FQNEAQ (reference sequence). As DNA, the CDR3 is TGTGCCAGCAGCGAACAGATGGCTTTCTTT. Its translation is CASSEQMAFF.

Here the CDR3 reads CASSFFAFGNTEAFF. CDR3 in DNA: TGTGCCAGCAGCTTTTTTGCGTTCGGGAACACTGAAGCTTTCTTT. This rearrangement joins TRBV7-2 to TRBJ1-1; D uncertain. V lost 3 bases and J 1 base, leaving 12 bases between the germline ends. Germline V gene sequence: CDR1 SGHTA, CDR2 FQGNSA. The CDR3 has 15 amino acids.

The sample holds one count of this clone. CDR3 in DNA: TGCGCCAGCAGCGACCCCCAGGGAGGGAACACTGAAGCTTTCTTT. It translates to CASSDPQGGNTEAFF. The chain joins TRBV5-1 to TRBJ1-1; TRBD1 is a possible D gene (5 bases). V was trimmed by 4 bases and J by 1 base, leaving 14 bases between them. Germline V CDR1 and CDR2: SGHRS, YFSETQ. This CDR3 is built from 15 residues.

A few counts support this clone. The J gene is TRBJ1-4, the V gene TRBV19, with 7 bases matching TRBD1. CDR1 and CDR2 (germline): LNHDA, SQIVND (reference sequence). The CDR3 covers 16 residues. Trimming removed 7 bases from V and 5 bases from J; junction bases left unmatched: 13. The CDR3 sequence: CASKADRVLLNEKLFF. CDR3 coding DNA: TGTGCCAGTAAAGCAGACAGGGTACTGCTCAATGAAAAACTGTTTTTT. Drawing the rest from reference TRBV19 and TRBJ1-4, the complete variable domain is DGGITQSPKYLFRKEGQNVTLSCEQNLNHDAMYWYRQDPGQGLRLIYYSQIVNDFQKGDIAEGYSVSREKKESFPLTVTSAQKNPTAFYLCASKADRVLLNEKLFFGSGTQLSVL.

The CDR3 is CASSLGRLNTEAFF. Written as DNA, the CDR3 is TGCGCCAGCAGCTTGGGCAGGTTGAACACTGAAGCTTTCTTT. The genes are TRBV5-1 and TRBJ1-1; D gene ambiguous. The length of the CDR3 is 14 residues. V was shortened by 0 bases and J by 0 bases, with 6 bases between the two germline ends. Germline lookup yields CDR1 SGHRS and CDR2 YFSETQ.

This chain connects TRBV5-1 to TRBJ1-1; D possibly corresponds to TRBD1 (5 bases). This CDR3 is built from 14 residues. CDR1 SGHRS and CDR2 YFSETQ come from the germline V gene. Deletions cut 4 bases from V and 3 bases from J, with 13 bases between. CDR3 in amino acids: CASSALGGDTEAFF. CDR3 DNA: TGCGCCAGCAGCGCACTAGGAGGGGACACTGAAGCTTTCTTT.

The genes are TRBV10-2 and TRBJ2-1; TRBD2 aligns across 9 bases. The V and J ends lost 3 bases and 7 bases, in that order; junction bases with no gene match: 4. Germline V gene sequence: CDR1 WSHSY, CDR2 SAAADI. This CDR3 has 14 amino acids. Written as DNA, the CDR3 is TGCGCCAGCAGTGAACTAGCGGGTAAGAATGAGCAGTTCTTC. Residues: CASSELAGKNEQFF.

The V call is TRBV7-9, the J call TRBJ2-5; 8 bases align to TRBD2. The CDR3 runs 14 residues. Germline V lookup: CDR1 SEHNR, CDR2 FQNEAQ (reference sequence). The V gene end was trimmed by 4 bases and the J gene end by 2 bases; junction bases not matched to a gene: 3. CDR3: CASSYSGVQETQYF. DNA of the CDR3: TGTGCCAGCAGCTATAGCGGGGTTCAAGAGACCCAGTACTTC.

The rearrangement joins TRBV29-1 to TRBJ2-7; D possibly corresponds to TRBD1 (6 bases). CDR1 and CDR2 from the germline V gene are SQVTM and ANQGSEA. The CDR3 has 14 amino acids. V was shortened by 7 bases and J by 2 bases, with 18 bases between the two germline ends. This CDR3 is CSAATGDNAYEQYF. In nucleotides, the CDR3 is TGCAGCGCTGCGACAGGTGATAACGCCTACGAGCAGTACTTC.

The CDR3 sequence: CASSLAQGNQPQHF. In nucleotides, the CDR3 is TGTGCCAGCAGCTTAGCACAGGGGAATCAGCCCCAGCATTTT. V and J are TRBV7-8 and TRBJ1-5; 7 bases map to TRBD1. CDR3 length: 14 amino acids. CDR1 and CDR2 (germline): SGHVS, FQNEAQ. The V and J ends lost 0 bases and 4 bases, in that order; junction bases with no gene match: 0.

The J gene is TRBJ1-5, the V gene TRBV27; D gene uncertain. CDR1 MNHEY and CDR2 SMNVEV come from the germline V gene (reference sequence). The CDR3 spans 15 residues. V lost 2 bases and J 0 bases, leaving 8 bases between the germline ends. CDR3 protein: CASSLTAISNQPQHF. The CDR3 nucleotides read TGTGCCAGCAGTTTAACAGCAATTAGCAATCAGCCCCAGCATTTT.

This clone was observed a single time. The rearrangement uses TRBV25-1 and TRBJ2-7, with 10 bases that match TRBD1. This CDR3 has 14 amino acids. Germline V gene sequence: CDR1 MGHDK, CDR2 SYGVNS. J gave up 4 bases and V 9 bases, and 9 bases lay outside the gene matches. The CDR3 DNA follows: TGTGCCAGTTCCTTCCGGGACAGGGGTTACGAGCAGTACTTC. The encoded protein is CASSFRDRGYEQYF.

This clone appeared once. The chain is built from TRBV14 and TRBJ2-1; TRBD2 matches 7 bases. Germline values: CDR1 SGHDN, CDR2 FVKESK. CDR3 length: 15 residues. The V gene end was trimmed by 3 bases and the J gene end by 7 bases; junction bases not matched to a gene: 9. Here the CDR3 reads CASSQGDPAGNEQFF. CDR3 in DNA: TGTGCCAGCAGCCAGGGGGACCCAGCGGGAAATGAGCAGTTCTTC.

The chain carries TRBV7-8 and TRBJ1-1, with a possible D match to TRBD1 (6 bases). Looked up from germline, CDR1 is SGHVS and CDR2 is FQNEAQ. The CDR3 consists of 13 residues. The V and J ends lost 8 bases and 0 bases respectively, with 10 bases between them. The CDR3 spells CASLDSMNTEAFF. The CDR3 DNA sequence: TGTGCCAGCCTGGACAGCATGAACACTGAAGCTTTCTTT.

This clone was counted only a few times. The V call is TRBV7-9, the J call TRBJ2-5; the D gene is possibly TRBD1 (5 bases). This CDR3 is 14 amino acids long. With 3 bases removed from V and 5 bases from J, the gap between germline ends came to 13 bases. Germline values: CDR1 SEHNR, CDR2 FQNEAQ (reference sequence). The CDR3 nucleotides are TGTGCCAGCAGCTTCCCCGTGGGGCGGGAGACCCAGTACTTC. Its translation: CASSFPVGRETQYF.

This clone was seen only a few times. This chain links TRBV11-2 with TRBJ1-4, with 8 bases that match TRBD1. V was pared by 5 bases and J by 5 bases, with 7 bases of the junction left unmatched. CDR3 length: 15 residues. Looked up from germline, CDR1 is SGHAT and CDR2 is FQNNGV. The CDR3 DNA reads TGTGCCAGCAGCCAGGACAGGGCCAGAAATGAAAAACTGTTTTTT. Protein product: CASSQDRARNEKLFF.

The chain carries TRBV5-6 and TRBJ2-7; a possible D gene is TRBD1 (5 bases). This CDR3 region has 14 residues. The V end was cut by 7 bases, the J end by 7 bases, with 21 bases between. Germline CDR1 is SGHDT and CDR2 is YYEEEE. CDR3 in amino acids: CASGERGPVAEQYF. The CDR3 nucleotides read TGTGCCAGCGGCGAAAGGGGTCCGGTTGCGGAGCAGTACTTC.

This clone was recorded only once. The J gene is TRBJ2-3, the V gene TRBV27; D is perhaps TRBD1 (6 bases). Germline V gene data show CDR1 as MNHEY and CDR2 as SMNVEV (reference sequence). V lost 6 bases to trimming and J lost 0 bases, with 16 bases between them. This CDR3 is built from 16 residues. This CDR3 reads CASRGANKHSTDTQYF. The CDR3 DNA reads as TGTGCCAGCAGGGGGGCCAACAAACATAGCACAGATACGCAGTATTTT.

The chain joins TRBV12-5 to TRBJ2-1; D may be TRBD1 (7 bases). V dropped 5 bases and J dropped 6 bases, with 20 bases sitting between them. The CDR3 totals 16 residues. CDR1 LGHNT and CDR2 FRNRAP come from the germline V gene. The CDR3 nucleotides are TGTGCTAGTGGTGTCTCGACAGGGAGGTATTCCAATGAGCAGTTCTTC. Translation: CASGVSTGRYSNEQFF.

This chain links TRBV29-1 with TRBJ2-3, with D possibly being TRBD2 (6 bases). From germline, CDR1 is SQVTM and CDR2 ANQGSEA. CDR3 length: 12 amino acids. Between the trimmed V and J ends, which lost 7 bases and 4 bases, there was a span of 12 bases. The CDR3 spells CSGMEGADTQYF. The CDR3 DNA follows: TGCAGCGGAATGGAGGGTGCAGATACGCAGTATTTT.

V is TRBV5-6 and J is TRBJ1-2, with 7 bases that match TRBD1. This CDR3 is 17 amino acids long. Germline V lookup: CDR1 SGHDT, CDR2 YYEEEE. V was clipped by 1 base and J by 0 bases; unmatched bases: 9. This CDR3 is CASSLYGWTGANYGYTF. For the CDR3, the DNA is TGTGCCAGCAGCTTGTATGGTTGGACAGGAGCTAACTATGGCTACACCTTC. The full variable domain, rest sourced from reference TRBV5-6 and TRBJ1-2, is DAGVTQSPTHLIKTRGQQVTLRCSPKSGHDTVSWYQQALGQGPQFIFQYYEEEERQRGNFPDRFSGHQFPNYSSELNVNALLLGDSALYLCASSLYGWTGANYGYTFGSGTRLTVV.

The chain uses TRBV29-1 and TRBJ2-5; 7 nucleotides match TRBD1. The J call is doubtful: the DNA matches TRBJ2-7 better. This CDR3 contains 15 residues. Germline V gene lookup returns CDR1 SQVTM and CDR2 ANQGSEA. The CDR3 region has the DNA TGCAGCGGCGCGACAGGGACCGGTGGGTCCTACGAGCAGTACTTC. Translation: CSGATGTGGSYEQYF.

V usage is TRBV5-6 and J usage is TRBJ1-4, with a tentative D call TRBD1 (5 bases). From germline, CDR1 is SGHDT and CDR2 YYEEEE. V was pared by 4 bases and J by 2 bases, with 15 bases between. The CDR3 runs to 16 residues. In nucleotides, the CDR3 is TGTGCCAGCAGCCCATGGGGGAGGGCTACTAATGAAAAACTGTTTTTT. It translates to CASSPWGRATNEKLFF.

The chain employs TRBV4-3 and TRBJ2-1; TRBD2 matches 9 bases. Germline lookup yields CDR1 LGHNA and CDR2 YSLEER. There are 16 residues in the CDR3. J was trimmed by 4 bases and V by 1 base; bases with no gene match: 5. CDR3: CASSQAPAGGYNEQFF. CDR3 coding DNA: TGCGCCAGCAGCCAAGCTCCAGCGGGAGGTTACAATGAGCAGTTCTTC.

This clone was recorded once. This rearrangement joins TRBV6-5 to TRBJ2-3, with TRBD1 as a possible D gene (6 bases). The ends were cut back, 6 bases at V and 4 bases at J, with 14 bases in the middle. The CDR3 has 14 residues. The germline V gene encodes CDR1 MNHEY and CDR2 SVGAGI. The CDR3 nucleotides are TGTGCCAGCAGGGACAGAAGAGGATCAGATACGCAGTATTTT. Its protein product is CASRDRRGSDTQYF.